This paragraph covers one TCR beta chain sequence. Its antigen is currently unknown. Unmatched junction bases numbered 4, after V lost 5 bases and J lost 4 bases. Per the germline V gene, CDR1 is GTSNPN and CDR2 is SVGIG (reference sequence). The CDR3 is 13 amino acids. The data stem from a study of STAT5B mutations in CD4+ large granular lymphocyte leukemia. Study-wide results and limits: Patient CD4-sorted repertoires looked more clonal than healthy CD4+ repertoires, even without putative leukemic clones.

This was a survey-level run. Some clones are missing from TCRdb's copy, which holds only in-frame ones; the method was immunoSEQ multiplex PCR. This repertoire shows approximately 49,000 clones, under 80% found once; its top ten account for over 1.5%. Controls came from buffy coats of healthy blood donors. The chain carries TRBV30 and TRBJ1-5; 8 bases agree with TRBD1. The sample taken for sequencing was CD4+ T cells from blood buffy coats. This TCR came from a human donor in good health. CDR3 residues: CAWAQGANQPQHF. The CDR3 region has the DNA TGTGCCTGGGCTCAGGGGGCTAATCAGCCCCAGCATTTT.